This TCR beta chain is drawn from a study of blood T cell repertoires in COVID-19. Across the study: Acute-phase and convalescent COVID-19 samples originated in the United States, Italy and Spain. PBMCs, B-cell-depleted T cells, or T cells were the source of the cDNA or gDNA that made up the material.

Per the original methods: For nucleated cells, counts were estimated from reference gene primer amplification. The table came from immunoSEQ multiplex PCR; TCRdb's copy has only in-frame clones and leaves some out. Clone size and V and J calls were adopted from that table, with D and trimming inferred from the DNA. This sample carries some 49,000 clones, 83% of them seen once, and the ten largest clones take around 12%. This CDR3 has 13 amino acids. In germline, CDR1 is SGHAT, CDR2 FQNNGV. The V end lost 0 bases, the J end lost 0 bases, and 3 bases lay between the germline ends. Sequencing used peripheral blood. The receptor was isolated from a human donor in a cohort sampled during active COVID-19. V and J are TRBV11-2 and TRBJ2-7; D gene ambiguous. The CDR3 is CASSLDSSYEQYF. CDR3 DNA sequence: TGTGCCAGCAGCTTAGACAGCTCCTACGAGCAGTACTTC.